Listed here are 24 T cell receptor beta chains from one sample, sequenced in a study of cytomegalovirus exposure and HLA in healthy donors. With 60 Vbeta and 13 Jbeta primers, the PCR was carried out. Only in-frame clones appear in the TCRdb table, and some are missing; sequencing was by immunoSEQ multiplex PCR. This repertoire shows roughly 300,000 clones, more than 80% found once; its top ten account for 3.5% to 4%. Sequencing input: PBMCs. The source of these receptors is a man aged 35 to 55 in good health and CMV-seropositive.

Here the CDR3 reads CASSSTGGTYEQFF. In DNA form, the CDR3 reads TGCGCCAGCAGCTCGACAGGGGGAACGTATGAGCAGTTCTTC. The chain employs TRBV5-1 and TRBJ2-1, with TRBD1 identical over 9 bases. CDR1 is SGHRS and CDR2 is YFSETQ in the germline V gene. This CDR3 spans 14 amino acids. Trimming cost V 3 bases and J 8 bases; bases outside gene matches: 6.

The chain employs TRBV28 and TRBJ1-1; the match to TRBD1 covers 7 bases. The CDR3 sequence is 13 residues long. The germline V gene has CDR1 MDHEN and CDR2 SYDVKM. Losses at the gene ends were 2 bases for V and 11 bases for J; bases not matched to a gene: 8. CDR3 in amino acids: CASSLETGRNAFF. As DNA, the CDR3 is TGTGCCAGCAGTTTAGAGACAGGGCGTAATGCTTTCTTT.

The J gene is TRBJ1-5, the V gene TRBV28; 7 bases align to TRBD1. The CDR3 contains 17 residues. J gave up 0 bases and V 6 bases, and 11 bases lay outside the gene matches. Germline V lookup: CDR1 MDHEN, CDR2 SYDVKM. The CDR3 reads CASSPPTYRGSNQPQHF. The CDR3 nucleotides are TGTGCCAGCAGCCCACCGACCTACAGGGGTAGCAATCAGCCCCAGCATTTT.

CDR3 nucleotide sequence: TGTGCCAGCAGCCAAAGCCCCTACGCTAGCACAGATACGCAGTATTTT. This sequence encodes CASSQSPYASTDTQYF. V and J are TRBV4-2 and TRBJ2-3; D gene uncertain. Germline V CDR1 and CDR2: LGHNA, YNFKEQ. V dropped 2 bases and J dropped 0 bases, with 12 bases sitting between them. The length of the CDR3 is 16 residues.

V and J are TRBV4-1 and TRBJ2-7; D perhaps matches TRBD1 (5 bases). The V and J ends lost 4 bases and 2 bases respectively, with 18 bases between them. The length of the CDR3 is 16 residues. Germline assignment: CDR1 MGHRA and CDR2 YSYEKL. The CDR3 region has the DNA TGCGCCAGCAGCCTTAAACACAGGATAAGCCCCTACGAGCAGTACTTC. It specifies CASSLKHRISPYEQYF.

This chain links TRBV7-9 with TRBJ2-5; perhaps TRBD1 as D (6 bases). In germline, CDR1 is SEHNR, CDR2 FQNEAQ (reference sequence). The CDR3 has 14 residues. Trimming pared 5 bases from V and 7 bases from J, leaving 17 bases between. The chain's CDR3 is CASSPLGALLTQYF. In DNA, the CDR3 is TGTGCCAGCAGCCCTCTGGGGGCCCTCCTGACCCAGTACTTC.

This chain connects TRBV29-1 to TRBJ2-7; 10 bases line up with TRBD1. Trimming removed 0 bases from V and 2 bases from J; junction bases left unmatched: 4. This CDR3 contains 15 residues. In germline, CDR1 is SQVTM, CDR2 ANQGSEA. CDR3 in amino acids: CSVEEMDRGAYEQYF. The CDR3 coding sequence is TGCAGCGTTGAAGAAATGGACAGGGGGGCCTACGAGCAGTACTTC.

The chain has TRBV9 and TRBJ2-7, with 8 bases identical to TRBD1. Losses at the gene ends were 0 bases for V and 3 bases for J; bases not matched to a gene: 5. Germline-derived CDR1 and CDR2 are SGDLS and YYNGEE. The CDR3 has 15 residues. The chain's CDR3 is CASSVEPGGFYEQYF. The CDR3 nucleotides read TGTGCCAGCAGCGTAGAGCCAGGGGGCTTCTACGAGCAGTACTTC.

DNA for the CDR3: TGTGCCAGCACTGGCGGGGGCCTCTTTGGGGCCAACGTCCTGACTTTC. Translated: CASTGGGLFGANVLTF. The chain is built from TRBV2 and TRBJ2-6; tentatively, D is TRBD2 (7 bases). V lost 7 bases and J lost 3, with 16 bases in between. Per germline, CDR1 SNHLY and CDR2 FYNNEI. This CDR3 has 16 amino acids.

V is TRBV27 and J is TRBJ2-3; no clear D gene. Looked up from germline, CDR1 is MNHEY and CDR2 is SMNVEV (reference sequence). The CDR3 contains 12 residues. The V gene lost 2 bases and the J gene lost 6 bases, with 6 bases spanning the gap. The CDR3 coding sequence is TGTGCCAGCAGTTTAATCGGGGATACGCAGTATTTT. Its protein product is CASSLIGDTQYF.

The chain recombines TRBV2 with TRBJ2-7, with 9 bases lining up with TRBD2. The V and J ends lost 7 bases and 3 bases, in that order; junction bases with no gene match: 7. The CDR3 spans 14 residues. From germline, CDR1 is SNHLY and CDR2 FYNNEI. CDR3 protein: CASKVRLAVYEQYF. The CDR3 DNA sequence: TGTGCCAGCAAAGTTCGACTAGCGGTCTACGAGCAGTACTTC.

The chain couples TRBV28 to TRBJ2-4; no firm D call. V shed 3 bases and J shed 3 bases, with 3 bases lying between them. The CDR3 runs 12 residues. The germline CDR1 and CDR2 sequences are MDHEN and SYDVKM. CDR3 region: CASSFVKNIQYF. The CDR3 region has the DNA TGTGCCAGCAGTTTCGTCAAAAACATTCAGTACTTC.

The chain couples TRBV28 to TRBJ1-5; D ambiguous. This CDR3 has 13 amino acids. Germline V gene data show CDR1 as MDHEN and CDR2 as SYDVKM. The V and J ends lost 6 bases and 6 bases respectively, with 12 bases between them. The CDR3 bases are TGTGCCAGCAGCCCCGCGGTCGGTCAGCCCCAGCATTTT. As protein: CASSPAVGQPQHF.

V usage is TRBV14 and J usage is TRBJ2-3, with TRBD1 matching 9 bases. Losses at the gene ends were 7 bases for V and 5 bases for J; bases not matched to a gene: 10. This CDR3 has 15 residues. Germline CDR1 reads SGHDN; CDR2 reads FVKESK. This CDR3 is CASTHGTGKGDTQYF. The CDR3 DNA sequence: TGTGCCAGCACACACGGGACAGGGAAGGGAGATACGCAGTATTTT.

J is TRBJ1-6 and V is TRBV5-1, with TRBD1 identical over 7 bases. From germline, CDR1 is SGHRS and CDR2 YFSETQ. V gave up 5 bases and J gave up 5 bases; unmatched junction bases: 7. This CDR3 spans 15 amino acids. CDR3 protein: CASRGAGTDNSPLHF. In DNA, the CDR3 is TGCGCCAGCAGGGGGGCCGGGACAGATAATTCACCCCTCCACTTT.

This chain joins TRBV7-2 and TRBJ2-2; TRBD2 aligns across 11 bases. V was clipped by 2 bases and J by 14 bases; unmatched bases: 4. The CDR3 runs to 13 residues. CDR1 SGHTA and CDR2 FQGNSA come from the germline V gene. The CDR3 coding sequence is TGTGCCAGCAGCTTACAGGGACTAGCGGCACTGTTTTTT. It encodes CASSLQGLAALFF.

The chain combines TRBV19 with TRBJ2-7; the match to TRBD1 covers 12 bases. V lost 6 bases and J lost 3; bases outside the gene matches: 3. The CDR3 totals 14 residues. Germline loops: CDR1 LNHDA, CDR2 SQIVND (reference sequence). The CDR3, as DNA: TGTGCCAGTAGGGGGACAGGGGGCGTCTACGAGCAGTACTTC. Translating it yields CASRGTGGVYEQYF. Complete variable domain (other parts from reference TRBV19 and TRBJ2-7): DGGITQSPKYLFRKEGQNVTLSCEQNLNHDAMYWYRQDPGQGLRLIYYSQIVNDFQKGDIAEGYSVSREKKESFPLTVTSAQKNPTAFYLCASRGTGGVYEQYFGPGTRLTVT.

This chain joins TRBV2 and TRBJ1-2, with 7 bases fitting TRBD1. Losses at the gene ends were 5 bases for V and 0 bases for J; bases not matched to a gene: 9. Germline CDR1 and CDR2: SNHLY and FYNNEI. The CDR3 covers 16 residues. For the CDR3, the DNA is TGTGCCAGCAGTTTTGGACAGGTGCCCACTAACTATGGCTACACCTTC. This translates into CASSFGQVPTNYGYTF.

J is TRBJ1-5 and V is TRBV7-2; a weak D match, TRBD1 (5 bases). Deletions cut 5 bases from V and 3 bases from J, with 14 bases between. The CDR3 has 15 amino acids. The germline CDR1 and CDR2 sequences are SGHTA and FQGNSA. CDR3 bases: TGTGCCAGCAGCCCCGGGGGGTCGGCCAATCAGCCCCAGCATTTT. It codes for CASSPGGSANQPQHF.

The V and J genes are TRBV12-5 and TRBJ1-2, with a possible D match to TRBD1 (5 bases). In germline, CDR1 is LGHNT, CDR2 FRNRAP. This CDR3 has 14 amino acids. V lost 3 bases and J 4 bases, leaving 12 bases between the germline ends. CDR3 coding DNA: TGTGCTAGTGGTTTAGGGCAGGGACTCTATGGCTACACCTTC. Its translation is CASGLGQGLYGYTF.

This chain joins TRBV7-9 and TRBJ2-1, with 12 bases identical to TRBD2. The CDR3 runs 15 residues. Per germline, CDR1 SEHNR and CDR2 FQNEAQ (reference sequence). Trimming cost V 6 bases and J 5 bases; bases outside gene matches: 5. The CDR3 DNA reads as TGTGCCAGCAGTCCCCTAGCGGGAGGGGACAATGAGCAGTTCTTC. Encoded protein: CASSPLAGGDNEQFF.

This clone showed up just a few times. The V call is TRBV25-1, the J call TRBJ1-5, with D possibly matching TRBD1 (6 bases). This CDR3 region has 16 residues. Trimming stripped 3 bases from V and 0 bases from J, with 12 bases between. Germline lookup yields CDR1 MGHDK and CDR2 SYGVNS. The CDR3 here is CASSERGGDSNQPQHF. CDR3 coding DNA: TGTGCCAGCAGTGAGAGGGGGGGGGATAGCAATCAGCCCCAGCATTTT.

The chain recombines TRBV5-1 with TRBJ2-7, with TRBD2 matching over 9 bases. The V gene's germline CDR1 is SGHRS and CDR2 YFSETQ. This CDR3 region has 18 residues. V dropped 2 bases and J dropped 3; count of bases not matched to a gene: 15. CDR3 loop: CASSFLSGSTPSIYEQYF. The CDR3 DNA sequence: TGCGCCAGCAGCTTCCTTAGCGGGAGCACCCCGTCTATCTACGAGCAGTACTTC. The complete variable domain, with remaining parts taken from reference TRBV5-1 and TRBJ2-7, reads KAGVTQTPRYLIKTRGQQVTLSCSPISGHRSVSWYQQTPGQGLQFLFEYFSETQRNKGNFPGRFSGRQFSNSRSEMNVSTLELGDSALYLCASSFLSGSTPSIYEQYFGPGTRLTVT.

This rearrangement joins TRBV30 to TRBJ1-5; D might be TRBD1 (5 bases). CDR1 is GTSNPN and CDR2 is SVGIG in the germline V gene (reference sequence). Deletions cut 2 bases from V and 0 bases from J, with 11 bases between. The CDR3 has 15 amino acids. CDR3 amino acids: CAWSIGVSSNQPQHF. In DNA form, the CDR3 reads TGTGCCTGGAGTATAGGGGTGTCTAGCAATCAGCCCCAGCATTTT.